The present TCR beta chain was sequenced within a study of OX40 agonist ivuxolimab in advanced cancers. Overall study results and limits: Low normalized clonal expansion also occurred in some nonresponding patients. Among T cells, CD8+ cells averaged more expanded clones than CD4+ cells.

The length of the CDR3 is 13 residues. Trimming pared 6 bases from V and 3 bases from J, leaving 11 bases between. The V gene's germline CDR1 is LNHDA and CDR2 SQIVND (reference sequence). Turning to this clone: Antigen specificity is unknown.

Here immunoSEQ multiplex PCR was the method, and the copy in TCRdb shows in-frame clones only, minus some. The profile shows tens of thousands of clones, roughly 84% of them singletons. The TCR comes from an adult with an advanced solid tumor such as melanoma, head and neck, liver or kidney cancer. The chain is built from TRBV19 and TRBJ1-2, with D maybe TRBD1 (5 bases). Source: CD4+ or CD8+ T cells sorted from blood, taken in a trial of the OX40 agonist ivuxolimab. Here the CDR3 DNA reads TGTGCCAGTAGAGCGGTAGGGGACTATGGCTACACCTTC. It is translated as CASRAVGDYGYTF.